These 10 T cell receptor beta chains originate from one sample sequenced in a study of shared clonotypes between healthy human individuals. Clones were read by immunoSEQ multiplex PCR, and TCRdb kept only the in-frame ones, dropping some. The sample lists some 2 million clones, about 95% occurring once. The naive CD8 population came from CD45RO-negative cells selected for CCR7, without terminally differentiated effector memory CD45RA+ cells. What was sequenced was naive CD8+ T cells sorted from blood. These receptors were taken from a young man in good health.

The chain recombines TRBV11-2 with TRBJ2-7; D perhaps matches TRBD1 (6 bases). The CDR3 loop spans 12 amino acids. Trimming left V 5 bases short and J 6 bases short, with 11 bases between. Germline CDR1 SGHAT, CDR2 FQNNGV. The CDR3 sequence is CASSHTGLEQYF. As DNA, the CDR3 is TGTGCCAGCAGCCACACAGGGCTCGAGCAGTACTTC.

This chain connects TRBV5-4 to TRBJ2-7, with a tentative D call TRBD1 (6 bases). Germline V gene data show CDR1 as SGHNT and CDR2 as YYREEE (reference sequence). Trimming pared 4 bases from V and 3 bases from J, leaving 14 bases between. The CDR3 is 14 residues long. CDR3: CASSHRDTDYEQYF. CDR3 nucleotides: TGTGCCAGCAGCCACAGGGACACCGACTACGAGCAGTACTTC.

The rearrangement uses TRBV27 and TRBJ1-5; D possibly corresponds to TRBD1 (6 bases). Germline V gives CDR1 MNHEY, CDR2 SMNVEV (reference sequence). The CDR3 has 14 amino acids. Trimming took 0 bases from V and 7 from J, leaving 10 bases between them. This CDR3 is CASSLSRGDQPQHF. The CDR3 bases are TGTGCCAGCAGTTTATCGAGGGGGGACCAGCCCCAGCATTTT.

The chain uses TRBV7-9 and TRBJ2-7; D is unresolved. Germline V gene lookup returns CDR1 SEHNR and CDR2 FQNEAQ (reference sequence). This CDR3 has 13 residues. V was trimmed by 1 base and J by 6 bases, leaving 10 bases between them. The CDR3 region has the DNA TGTGCCAGCAGCTTAGAACCCGGTCTCGAGCAGTACTTC. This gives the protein CASSLEPGLEQYF.

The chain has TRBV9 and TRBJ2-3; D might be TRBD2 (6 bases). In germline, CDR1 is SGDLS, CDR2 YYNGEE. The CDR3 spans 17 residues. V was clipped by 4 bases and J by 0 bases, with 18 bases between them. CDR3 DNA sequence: TGTGCCAGCAGCCCCGAGGGGCGGGGAACTAGCACAGATACGCAGTATTTT. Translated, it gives CASSPEGRGTSTDTQYF.

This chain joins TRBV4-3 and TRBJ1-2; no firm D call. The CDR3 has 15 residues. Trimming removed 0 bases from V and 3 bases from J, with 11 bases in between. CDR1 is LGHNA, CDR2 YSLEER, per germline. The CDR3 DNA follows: TGCGCCAGCAGCCAAGATGAGAGGCTCTACTATGGCTACACCTTC. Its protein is CASSQDERLYYGYTF.

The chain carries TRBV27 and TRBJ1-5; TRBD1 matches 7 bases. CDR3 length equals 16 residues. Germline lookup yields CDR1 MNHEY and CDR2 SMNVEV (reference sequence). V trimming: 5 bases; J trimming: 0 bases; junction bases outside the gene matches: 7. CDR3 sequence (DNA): TGTGCCAGCAGTCGGTCGGGGGACAGTAGCAATCAGCCCCAGCATTTT. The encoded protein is CASSRSGDSSNQPQHF.

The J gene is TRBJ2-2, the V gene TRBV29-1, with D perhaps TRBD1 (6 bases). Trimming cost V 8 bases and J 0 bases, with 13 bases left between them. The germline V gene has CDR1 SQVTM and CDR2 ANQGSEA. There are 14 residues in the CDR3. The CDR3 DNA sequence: TGCAGCTTTGGGGACACGGCGAACACCGGGGAGCTGTTTTTT. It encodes CSFGDTANTGELFF.

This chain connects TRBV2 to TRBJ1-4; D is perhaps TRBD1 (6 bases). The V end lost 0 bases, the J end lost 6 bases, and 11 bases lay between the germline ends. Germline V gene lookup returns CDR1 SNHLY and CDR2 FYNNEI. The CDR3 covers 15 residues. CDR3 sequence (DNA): TGTGCCAGCAGTGAAGCGCGGGGGGCCGATGAAAAACTGTTTTTT. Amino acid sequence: CASSEARGADEKLFF.

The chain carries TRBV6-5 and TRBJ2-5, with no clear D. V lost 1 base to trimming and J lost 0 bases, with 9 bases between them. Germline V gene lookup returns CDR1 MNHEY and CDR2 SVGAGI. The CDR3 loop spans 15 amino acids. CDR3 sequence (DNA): TGTGCCAGCAGTTACTTCTACGCGTACCAAGAGACCCAGTACTTC. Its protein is CASSYFYAYQETQYF.